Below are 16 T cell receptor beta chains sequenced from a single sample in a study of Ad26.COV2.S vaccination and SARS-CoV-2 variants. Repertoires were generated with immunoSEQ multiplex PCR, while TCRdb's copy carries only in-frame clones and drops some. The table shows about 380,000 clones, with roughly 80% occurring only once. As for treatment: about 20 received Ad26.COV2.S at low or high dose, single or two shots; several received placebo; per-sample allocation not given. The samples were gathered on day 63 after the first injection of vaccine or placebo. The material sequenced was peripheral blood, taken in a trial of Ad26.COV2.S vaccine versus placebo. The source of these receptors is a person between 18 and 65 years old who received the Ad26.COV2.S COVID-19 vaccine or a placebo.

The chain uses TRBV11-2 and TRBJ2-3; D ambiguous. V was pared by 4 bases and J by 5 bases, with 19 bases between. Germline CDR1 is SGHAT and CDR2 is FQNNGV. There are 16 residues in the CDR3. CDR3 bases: TGTGCCAGCAGCTCAAACAAGGGTCAATCCATAGATACGCAGTATTTT. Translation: CASSSNKGQSIDTQYF.

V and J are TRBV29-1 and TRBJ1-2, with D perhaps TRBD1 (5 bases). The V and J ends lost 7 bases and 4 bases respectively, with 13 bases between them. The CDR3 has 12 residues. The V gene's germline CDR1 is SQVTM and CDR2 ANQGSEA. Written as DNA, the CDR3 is TGCAGCGCCGTCAGGGACGGCTATGGCTACACCTTC. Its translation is CSAVRDGYGYTF.

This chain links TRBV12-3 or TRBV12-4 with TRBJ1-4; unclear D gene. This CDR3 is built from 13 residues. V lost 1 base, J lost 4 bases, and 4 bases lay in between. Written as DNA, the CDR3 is TGTGCCAGCAGTTTAGGCAGTAATGAAAAACTGTTTTTT. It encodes CASSLGSNEKLFF.

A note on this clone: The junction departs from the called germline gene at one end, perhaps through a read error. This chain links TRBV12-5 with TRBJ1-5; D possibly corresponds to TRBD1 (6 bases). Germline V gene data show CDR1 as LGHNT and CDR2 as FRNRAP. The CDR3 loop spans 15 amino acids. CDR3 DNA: TGTGCTAGTGGCTTGGGGGCGGGGGGATCTCAGCCCCAGCATTTT. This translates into CASGLGAGGSQPQHF.

The CDR3 DNA sequence: TGTGCCAGCAGTGCGAACTCTGGAAACACCATATATTTT. This codes for CASSANSGNTIYF. This chain links TRBV27 with TRBJ1-3; D is unresolved. Looked up from germline, CDR1 is MNHEY and CDR2 is SMNVEV (reference sequence). The ends were cut back, 5 bases at V and 0 bases at J, with 5 bases in the middle. The CDR3 loop spans 13 amino acids.

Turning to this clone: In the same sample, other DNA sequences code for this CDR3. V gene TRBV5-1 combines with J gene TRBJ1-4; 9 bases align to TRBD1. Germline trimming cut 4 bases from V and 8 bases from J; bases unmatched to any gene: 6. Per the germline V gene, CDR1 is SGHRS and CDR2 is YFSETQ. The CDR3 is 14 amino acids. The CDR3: CASSPGQGNEKLFF. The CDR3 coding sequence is TGCGCCAGCAGCCCGGGACAGGGTAACGAAAAACTGTTTTTT.

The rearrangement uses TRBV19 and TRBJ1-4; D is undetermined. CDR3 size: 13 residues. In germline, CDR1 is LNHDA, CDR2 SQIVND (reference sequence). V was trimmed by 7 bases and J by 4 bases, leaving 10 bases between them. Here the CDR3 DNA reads TGTGCCAGTACAGGCGGAGATAATGAAAAACTGTTTTTT. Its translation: CASTGGDNEKLFF.

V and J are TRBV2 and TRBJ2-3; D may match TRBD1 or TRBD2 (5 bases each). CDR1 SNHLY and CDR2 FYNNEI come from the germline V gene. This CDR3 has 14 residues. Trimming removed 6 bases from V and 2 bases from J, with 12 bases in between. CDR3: CASRWDRNTDTQYF. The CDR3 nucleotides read TGTGCCAGCAGATGGGACCGTAACACAGATACGCAGTATTTT.

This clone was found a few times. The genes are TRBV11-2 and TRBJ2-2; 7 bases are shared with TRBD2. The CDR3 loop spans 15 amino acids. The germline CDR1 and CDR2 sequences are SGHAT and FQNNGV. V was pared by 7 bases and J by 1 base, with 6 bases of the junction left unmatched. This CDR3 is CASTGTTLNTGELFF. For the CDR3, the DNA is TGTGCCAGCACCGGGACTACTTTGAACACCGGGGAGCTGTTTTTT.

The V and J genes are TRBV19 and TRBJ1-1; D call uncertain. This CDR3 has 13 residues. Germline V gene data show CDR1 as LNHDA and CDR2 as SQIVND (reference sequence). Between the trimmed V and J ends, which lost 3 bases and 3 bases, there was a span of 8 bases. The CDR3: CASSIGSDTEAFF. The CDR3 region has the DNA TGTGCCAGTAGTATCGGCTCAGACACTGAAGCTTTCTTT.

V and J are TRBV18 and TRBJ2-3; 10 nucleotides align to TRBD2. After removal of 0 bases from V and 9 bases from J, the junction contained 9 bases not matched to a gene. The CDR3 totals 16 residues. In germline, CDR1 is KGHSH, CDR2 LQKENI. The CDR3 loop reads CASSPPSLAGGSTQYF. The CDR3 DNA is TGTGCCAGCTCACCACCGTCCTTAGCGGGGGGAAGCACGCAGTATTTT.

The chain's CDR3 is CATAAGGSYEQYF. As DNA, the CDR3 is TGTGCCACCGCGGCGGGGGGCTCCTACGAGCAGTACTTC. The chain is built from TRBV5-8 and TRBJ2-7, with 8 bases aligning to TRBD2. The germline gives CDR1 SGHTS, CDR2 YDEGEE. The CDR3 covers 13 residues. Unmatched junction bases numbered 5, after V lost 9 bases and J lost 0 bases. The full variable domain, its missing parts supplied by reference TRBV5-8 and TRBJ2-7, is EAGVTQSPTHLIKTRGQQATLRCSPISGHTSVYWYQQALGLGLQFLLWYDEGEERNRGNFPPRFSGRQFPNYSSELNVNALELEDSALYLCATAAGGSYEQYFGPGTRLTVT.

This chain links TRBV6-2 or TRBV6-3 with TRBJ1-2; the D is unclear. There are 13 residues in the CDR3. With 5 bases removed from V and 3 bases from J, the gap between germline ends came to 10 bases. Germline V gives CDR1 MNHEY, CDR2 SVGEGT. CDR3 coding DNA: TGTGCCAGCAGTCCGACGGGCGACTATGGCTACACCTTC. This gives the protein CASSPTGDYGYTF.

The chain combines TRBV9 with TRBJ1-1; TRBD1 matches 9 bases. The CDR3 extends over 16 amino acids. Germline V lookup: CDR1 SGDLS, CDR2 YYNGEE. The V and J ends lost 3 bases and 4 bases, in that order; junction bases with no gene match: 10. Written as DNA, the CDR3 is TGTGCCAGCAGCGGGTTACAGGGGGCAAGGAGCACTGAAGCTTTCTTT. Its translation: CASSGLQGARSTEAFF.

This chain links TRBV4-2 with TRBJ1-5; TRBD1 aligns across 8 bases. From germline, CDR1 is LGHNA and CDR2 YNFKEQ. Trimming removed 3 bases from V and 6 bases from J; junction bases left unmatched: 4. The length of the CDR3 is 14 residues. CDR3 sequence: CASSHQGAGQPQHF. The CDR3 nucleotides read TGTGCCAGCAGCCACCAGGGGGCAGGTCAGCCCCAGCATTTT.

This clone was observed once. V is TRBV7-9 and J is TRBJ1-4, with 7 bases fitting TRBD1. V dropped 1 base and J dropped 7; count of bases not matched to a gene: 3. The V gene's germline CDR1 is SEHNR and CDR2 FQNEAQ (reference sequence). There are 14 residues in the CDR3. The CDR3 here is CASSLGTGAEKLFF. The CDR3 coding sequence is TGTGCCAGCAGCTTAGGAACAGGGGCTGAAAAACTGTTTTTT.